This note documents a single T cell receptor (beta chain) sequence. This receptor's antigen is unknown. No quality values exist for individual bases; no much larger clone is one base distant. Relative to germline, V is 3 bases shorter and J is 0 bases shorter, with 9 bases between their ends. The CDR3, cysteine through phenylalanine, is 14 amino acids long. The kept DNA is CDR3 alone, 42 bases in frame from the first base. CDR1 and CDR2, per the germline V gene (reference sequence), are LNHDA and SQIVND. The donors belonged to the validation cohort of around 110 subjects, which was separate from the roughly 670-subject first cohort. The data originate from a study of cytomegalovirus exposure and HLA in healthy donors (dated by TCRdb to 2017 to 2019). About the study as a whole: According to a later analysis, one platform produced both the roughly 110 validation repertoires and the 666 repertoires of the first cohort. Besides the first cohort of more than 650 subjects, a separate validation cohort made up of some 110 different subjects was used. The study aimed to test whether signatures of past pathogen exposure could be identified by cataloging public T cell receptors. The study combined high-throughput TCR immunosequencing, statistical association of individual TCRs with disease status, and machine learning to predict cytomegalovirus infection status. What the work shows at the level of the full study, not this receptor alone: A later analysis lacked HLA typing for the validation cohort, so it scored co-occurrence in that cohort across all 120 repertoires. In vitro tests confirmed that three of the cytomegalovirus-associated TCR beta chains recognize cytomegalovirus antigens. In both the original and validation cohorts, the classifier was reported to diagnose cytomegalovirus status with high specificity and sensitivity. The authors suggested that the approach could potentially be generalized to other disease states and immunological phenotypes. In a later analysis, TCRs clustered in the first cohort were found to also tend to co-occur in the 120 or so validation repertoires, with over 90% of cluster scores above 0. The study gave a list of 150 to 200 TCR beta chains associated with cytomegalovirus. While some public TCRs were present in many individuals, most TCR sequences turned up only very rarely across donors.

Receptor amplification or capture employed the immunoSEQ multiplex PCR assay. Under the source paper's analysis protocol: A statistical classification framework was built to diagnose cytomegalovirus status from the catalog of TCR beta chain sequences. TCRdb retrieved this table from immuneACCESS and kept in-frame rearrangements only. Not all clones are present; in checked studies, unresolved V genes account for under half, and no reason is known for the remainder. That table furnishes V, J and clone size, whereas the DNA furnished D and trimming. This sample lists about 200,000 clones; 65% to 90% were detected once. Of the sample, roughly an eighth is held by the ten largest clones.

The rearrangement combines TRBV19 with TRBJ2-7; the D gene assignment is ambiguous. The sequence derives from a woman aged 25-40 years in good health and CMV-seropositive. The sample was PBMCs. The CDR3 amino acid sequence is: CASSMQRSSYEQYF. The DNA sequence is as follows: TGTGCCAGTAGTATGCAGAGGAGCTCCTACGAGCAGTACTTC.